This T cell receptor beta chain was captured in a study of blood T cell repertoires in COVID-19. Study at large: Resolution of symptoms, clearance, or two negative PCRs was present in recovered Cohort 3 donors.

Original processing notes: Counts of nucleated cells, estimated from reference gene primer amplification, were obtained. The method was immunoSEQ multiplex PCR; TCRdb's version includes in-frame clones alone and lacks a portion of them. V and J calls and clone size are those listed in that table; D and trimming were worked out from the DNA. The sample records roughly 200,000 clones, around 86% being singletons. The TCR sequence derives from a man aged 25 to 45 in a cohort exposed to, infected with or recovered from COVID-19 (not recorded which). Sequencing used PBMCs or T cells enriched from blood (not recorded which).

Here the CDR3 DNA reads TGTGCCAGAAGCTCGGGGGGGTTAGATACGCAGTATTTT. It codes for CARSSGGLDTQYF. This chain joins TRBV5-3 and TRBJ2-3; 8 bases are shared with TRBD2. TRBV5-3 is reported as an ORF; its role is uncertain. The CDR3 spans 13 residues. Trimming took 3 bases from V and 5 from J; bases not matched to a gene: 2.